This TCR beta chain was recorded in a study of T-cell memory formation after mild COVID-19. About the study: TCR clusters were largely donor specific.

One entry per CDR3 protein, called by TCRdb with MiXCR from the 5' RACE reads. The table lists approximately 89,000 distinct CDR3 sequences, around 25% of them singletons. CDR1 and CDR2 (germline): SEHNR, FQNEAQ (reference sequence). V was shortened by 2 bases and J by 2 bases, with 9 bases between the two germline ends. CDR3 size: 14 residues. The V gene is TRBV7-9, the J gene TRBJ1-2, with D perhaps TRBD1 (5 bases). The sequenced material came from PBMCs or a T cell subset sorted from them (not recorded which). This sequence was found in a man aged 18 to 29 who had mild COVID-19 (a few samples of this study predate the infection). Cell type and time point are not known. For the CDR3, the DNA is TGTGCCAGCAGCTTAAGGACACAAAACTATGGCTACACCTTC. Residues: CASSLRTQNYGYTF.